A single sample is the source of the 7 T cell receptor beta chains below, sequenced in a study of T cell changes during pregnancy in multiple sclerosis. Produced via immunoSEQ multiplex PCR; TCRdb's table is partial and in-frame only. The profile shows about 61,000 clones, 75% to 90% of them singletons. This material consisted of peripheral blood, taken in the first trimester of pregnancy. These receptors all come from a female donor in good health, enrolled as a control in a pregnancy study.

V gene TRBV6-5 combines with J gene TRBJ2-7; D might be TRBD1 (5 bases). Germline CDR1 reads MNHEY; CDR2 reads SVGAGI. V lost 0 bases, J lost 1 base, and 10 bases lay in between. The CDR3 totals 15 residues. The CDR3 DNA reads TGTGCCAGCAGTTACTCGAAGGCAGGGTCCTACGAGCAGTACTTC. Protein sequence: CASSYSKAGSYEQYF.

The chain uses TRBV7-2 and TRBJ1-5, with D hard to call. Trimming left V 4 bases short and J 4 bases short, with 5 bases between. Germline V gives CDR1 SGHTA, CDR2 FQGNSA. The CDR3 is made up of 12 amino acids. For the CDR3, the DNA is TGTGCCAGCAGCTCTAGGAATCAGCCCCAGCATTTT. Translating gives CASSSRNQPQHF.

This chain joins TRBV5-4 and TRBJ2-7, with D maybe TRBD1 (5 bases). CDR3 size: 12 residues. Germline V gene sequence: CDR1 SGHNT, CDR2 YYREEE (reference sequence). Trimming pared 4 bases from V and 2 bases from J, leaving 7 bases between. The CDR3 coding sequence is TGTGCCAGCAGCCTACAGGCCTACGAGCAGTACTTC. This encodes CASSLQAYEQYF.

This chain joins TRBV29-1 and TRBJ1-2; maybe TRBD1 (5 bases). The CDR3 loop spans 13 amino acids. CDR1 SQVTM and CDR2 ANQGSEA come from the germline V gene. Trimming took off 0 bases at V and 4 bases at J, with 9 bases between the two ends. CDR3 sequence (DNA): TGCAGCGTTGAAGATGGGGCCAGCTATGGCTACACCTTC. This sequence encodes CSVEDGASYGYTF.

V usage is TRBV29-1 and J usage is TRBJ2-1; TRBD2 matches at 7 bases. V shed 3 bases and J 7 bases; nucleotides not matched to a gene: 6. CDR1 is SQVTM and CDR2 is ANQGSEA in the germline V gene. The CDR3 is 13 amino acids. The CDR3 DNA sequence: TGCAGCGTTGAGGGGGGGGAGGGGAATGAGCAGTTCTTC. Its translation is CSVEGGEGNEQFF.

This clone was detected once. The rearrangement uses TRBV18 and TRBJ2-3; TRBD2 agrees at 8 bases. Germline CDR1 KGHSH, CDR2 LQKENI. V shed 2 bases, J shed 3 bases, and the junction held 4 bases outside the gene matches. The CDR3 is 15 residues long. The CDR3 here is CASSPTGGPTDTQYF. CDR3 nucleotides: TGTGCCAGCTCACCAACGGGGGGGCCGACAGATACGCAGTATTTT.

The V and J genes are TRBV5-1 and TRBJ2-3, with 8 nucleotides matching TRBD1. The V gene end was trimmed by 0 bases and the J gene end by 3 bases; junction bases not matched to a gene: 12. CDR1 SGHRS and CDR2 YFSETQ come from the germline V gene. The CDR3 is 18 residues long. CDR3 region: CASSLGPLAGGLTDTQYF. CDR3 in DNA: TGCGCCAGCAGCTTGGGCCCTTTAGCAGGGGGCTTGACAGATACGCAGTATTTT. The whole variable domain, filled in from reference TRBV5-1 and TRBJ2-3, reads KAGVTQTPRYLIKTRGQQVTLSCSPISGHRSVSWYQQTPGQGLQFLFEYFSETQRNKGNFPGRFSGRQFSNSRSEMNVSTLELGDSALYLCASSLGPLAGGLTDTQYFGPGTRLTVL.